These 5 T cell receptor beta chains originate from one sample sequenced in a study of human T cells and chemical hapten exposure. TCRdb re-derived calls from the RACE reads in MiXCR, one entry per CDR3 protein. Of about 100,000 distinct CDR3 sequences listed, about 11% were seen once; the top ten hold around 3.6%. Time point specified: patch test 1, 2 weeks after DPC sensitization. Treatment denoted: therapeutic diphenylcyclopropenone sensitization with weekly scalp DPC. The source material was whole blood, sampled in connection with sensitization to the hapten diphenylcyclopropenone (DPC). The receptors here all came from a woman aged 40 to 50 with alopecia areata. Some clones in this sample may be carry-over from other donors' samples.

This clonotype appeared many times. The V call is TRBV6-2 or TRBV6-3, the J call TRBJ2-7; 11 bases agree with TRBD2. This CDR3 spans 16 amino acids. The trim removed 6 bases at V and 7 bases at J, leaving 14 bases unmatched. Germline V CDR1 and CDR2: MNHEY, SVGEGT. The CDR3 loop is CASSRPTSGNDGEQYF. The CDR3 DNA is TGTGCCAGCAGCCGACCGACTAGCGGGAATGATGGGGAGCAGTACTTC.

The chain employs TRBV20-1 and TRBJ2-3, with 10 bases identical to TRBD1. The CDR3 contains 19 residues. Trimming cost V 1 base and J 2 bases; bases outside gene matches: 15. Per germline, CDR1 DFQATT and CDR2 SNEGSKA (reference sequence). As DNA, the CDR3 is TGCAGTGCTAGAGTCATTTTGGTGCGGGACAGGGGTCCCACAGATACGCAGTATTTT. This codes for CSARVILVRDRGPTDTQYF.

This clonotype showed up just a few times. The chain uses TRBV6-6 and TRBJ2-5; 7 positions agree with TRBD1. The length of the CDR3 is 18 residues. Germline trimming cut 5 bases from V and 8 bases from J; bases unmatched to any gene: 23. The germline gives CDR1 MNHNY, CDR2 SVGAGI (reference sequence). CDR3 nucleotides: TGTGCCAGCAGTCACCGCAACCCCGGGACAGCCTCTGGTGGAACCCAGTACTTC. Protein: CASSHRNPGTASGGTQYF.

This clonotype was seen many times. The chain combines TRBV11-2 with TRBJ2-7; D tentatively reads TRBD1 or TRBD2 (6 bases each). The CDR3 is 11 amino acids. Germline assignment: CDR1 SGHAT and CDR2 FQNNGV. V was pared by 4 bases and J by 12 bases, with 13 bases between. The CDR3 loop reads CASSWGAQRYF. The CDR3 region has the DNA TGTGCCAGCAGCTGGGGGGCCCAGAGGTACTTC.

The chain employs TRBV5-1 and TRBJ1-2; D is unclear. Trimming took 5 bases from V and 4 from J, leaving 12 bases between them. This CDR3 has 13 residues. Per germline, CDR1 SGHRS and CDR2 YFSETQ. The CDR3 nucleotides read TGCGCCAGCAGACCCGCAGGTCCCTATGGCTACACCTTC. It encodes CASRPAGPYGYTF.